Relative to its sample, the clone carrying this TCR beta chain is medium-sized. These data come from a study of neoadjuvant anti-PD-1 for oral cavity cancer. Study-level background: Patients without progression received a fourth nivolumab dose around day 43, then surgical resection on days 50-56.

Assay used: immunoSEQ multiplex PCR; TCRdb lists only in-frame clones, some missing. The sample lists approximately 11,000 clones, 52% seen once, with about 27% in the top ten. Stage II-IVA oral cavity squamous cell carcinoma was new and untreated by systemic or radiation therapy. The germline V gene encodes CDR1 SGHKS and CDR2 YYEKEE (reference sequence). Unmatched junction bases numbered 8, after V lost 3 bases and J lost 5 bases. The CDR3 runs to 15 residues. This TCR came from a person aged 40 to 85 with oral cavity squamous cell carcinoma. Sequencing used tumor tissue, obtained before nivolumab (anti-PD-1) treatment. This sequence joins TRBV5-5 and TRBJ1-1; 9 bases fit TRBD1. In nucleotides, the CDR3 is TGTGCCAGCAGCTCTGGGACAGGGACAAATACTGAAGCTTTCTTT. It yields the protein CASSSGTGTNTEAFF.